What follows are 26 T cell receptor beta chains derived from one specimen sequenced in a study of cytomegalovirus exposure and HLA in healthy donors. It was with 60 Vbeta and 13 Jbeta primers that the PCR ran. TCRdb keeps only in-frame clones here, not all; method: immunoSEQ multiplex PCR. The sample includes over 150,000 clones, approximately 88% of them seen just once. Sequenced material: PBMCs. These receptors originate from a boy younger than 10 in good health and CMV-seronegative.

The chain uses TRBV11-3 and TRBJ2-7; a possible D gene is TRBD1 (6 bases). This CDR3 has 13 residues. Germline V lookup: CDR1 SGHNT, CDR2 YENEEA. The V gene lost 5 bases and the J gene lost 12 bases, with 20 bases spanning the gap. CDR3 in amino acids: CASSQDAGQLRYF. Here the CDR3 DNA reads TGTGCCAGCAGCCAGGACGCCGGACAGCTTCGGTACTTC.

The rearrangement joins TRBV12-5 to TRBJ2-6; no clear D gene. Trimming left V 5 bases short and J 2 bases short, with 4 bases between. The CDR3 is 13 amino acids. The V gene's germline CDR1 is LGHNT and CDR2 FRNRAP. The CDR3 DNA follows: TGTGCTAGTGGTCGTCCTGGGGCCAACGTCCTGACTTTC. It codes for CASGRPGANVLTF.

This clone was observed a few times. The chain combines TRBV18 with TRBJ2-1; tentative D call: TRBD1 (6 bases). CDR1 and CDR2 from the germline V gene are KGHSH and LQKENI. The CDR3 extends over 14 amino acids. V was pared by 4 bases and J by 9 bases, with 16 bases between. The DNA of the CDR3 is TGTGCCAGCTCACAAGACACAGGGATGGGTGAGCAGTTCTTC. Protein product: CASSQDTGMGEQFF.

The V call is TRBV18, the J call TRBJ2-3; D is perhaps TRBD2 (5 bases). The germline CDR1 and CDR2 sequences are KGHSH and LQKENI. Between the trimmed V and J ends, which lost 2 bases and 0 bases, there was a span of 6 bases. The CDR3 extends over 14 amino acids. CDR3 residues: CASSPGGSTDTQYF. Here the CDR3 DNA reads TGTGCCAGCTCACCAGGCGGGAGCACAGATACGCAGTATTTT.

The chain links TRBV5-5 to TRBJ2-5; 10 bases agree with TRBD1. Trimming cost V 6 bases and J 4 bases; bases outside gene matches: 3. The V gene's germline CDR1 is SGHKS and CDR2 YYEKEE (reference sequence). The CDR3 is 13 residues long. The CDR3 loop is CASTRTGGETQYF. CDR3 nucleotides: TGTGCCAGCACCAGGACAGGGGGAGAGACCCAGTACTTC.

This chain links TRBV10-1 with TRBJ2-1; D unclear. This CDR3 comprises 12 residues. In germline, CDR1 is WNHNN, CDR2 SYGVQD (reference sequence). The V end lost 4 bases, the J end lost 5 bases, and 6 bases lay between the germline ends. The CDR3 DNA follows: TGCGCCAGCAGTGCTTATGACAATGAGCAGTTCTTC. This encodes CASSAYDNEQFF.

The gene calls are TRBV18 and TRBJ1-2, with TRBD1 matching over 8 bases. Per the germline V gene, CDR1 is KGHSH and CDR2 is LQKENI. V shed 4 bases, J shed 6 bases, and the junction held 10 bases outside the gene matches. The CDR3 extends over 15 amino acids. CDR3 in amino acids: CASSLDRAPSDGYTF. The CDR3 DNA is TGTGCCAGCTCACTGGACAGGGCACCTTCTGATGGCTACACCTTC.

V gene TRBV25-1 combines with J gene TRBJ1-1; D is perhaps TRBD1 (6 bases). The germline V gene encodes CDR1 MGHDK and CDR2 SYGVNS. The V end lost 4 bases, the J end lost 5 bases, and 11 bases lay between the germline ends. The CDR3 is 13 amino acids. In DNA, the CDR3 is TGTGCCAGCAGTGTTTTACAGGGTACTGAAGCTTTCTTT. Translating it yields CASSVLQGTEAFF.

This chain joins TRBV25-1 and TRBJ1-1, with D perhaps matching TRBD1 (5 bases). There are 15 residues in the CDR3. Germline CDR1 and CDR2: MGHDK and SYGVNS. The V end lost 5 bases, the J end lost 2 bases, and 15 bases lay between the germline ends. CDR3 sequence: CASSPPSRANTEAFF. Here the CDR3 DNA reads TGTGCCAGCAGTCCTCCCAGCAGGGCCAACACTGAAGCTTTCTTT.

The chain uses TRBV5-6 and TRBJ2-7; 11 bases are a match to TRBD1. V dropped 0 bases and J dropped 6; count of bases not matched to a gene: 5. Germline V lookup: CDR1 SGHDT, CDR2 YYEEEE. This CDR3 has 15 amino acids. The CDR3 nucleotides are TGTGCCAGCAGCTTGGTGGGACAGGGGGGAGTCGAGCAGTACTTC. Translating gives CASSLVGQGGVEQYF.

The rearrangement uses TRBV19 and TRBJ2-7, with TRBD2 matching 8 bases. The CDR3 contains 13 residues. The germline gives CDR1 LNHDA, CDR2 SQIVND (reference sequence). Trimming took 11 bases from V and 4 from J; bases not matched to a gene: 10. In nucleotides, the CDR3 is TGTGCCGCTGGAGCGGGAGTTATTTACGAGCAGTACTTC. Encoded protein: CAAGAGVIYEQYF.

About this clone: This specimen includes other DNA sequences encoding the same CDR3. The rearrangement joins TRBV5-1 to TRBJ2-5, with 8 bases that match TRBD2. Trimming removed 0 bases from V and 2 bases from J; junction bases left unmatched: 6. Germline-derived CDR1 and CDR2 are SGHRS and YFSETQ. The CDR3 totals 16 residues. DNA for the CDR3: TGCGCCAGCAGCTTGGCCGGGACTAGGGGGCAAGAGACCCAGTACTTC. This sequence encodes CASSLAGTRGQETQYF.

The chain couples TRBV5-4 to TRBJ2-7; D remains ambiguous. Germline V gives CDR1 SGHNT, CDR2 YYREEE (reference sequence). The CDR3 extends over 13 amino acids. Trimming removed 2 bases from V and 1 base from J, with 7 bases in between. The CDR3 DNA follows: TGTGCCAGCAGCTTTCGCGAGTCCTACGAGCAGTACTTC. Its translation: CASSFRESYEQYF.

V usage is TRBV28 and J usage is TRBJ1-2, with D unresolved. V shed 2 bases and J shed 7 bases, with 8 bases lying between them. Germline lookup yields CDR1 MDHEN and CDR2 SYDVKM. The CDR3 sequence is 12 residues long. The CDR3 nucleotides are TGTGCCAGCAGTTTAGTTCGGGGTGGCTACACCTTC. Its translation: CASSLVRGGYTF.

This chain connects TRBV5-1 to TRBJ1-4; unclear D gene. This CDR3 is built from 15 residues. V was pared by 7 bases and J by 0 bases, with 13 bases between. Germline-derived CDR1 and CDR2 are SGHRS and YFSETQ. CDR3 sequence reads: CASGVSGATNEKLFF. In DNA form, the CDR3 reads TGCGCCAGCGGTGTTTCCGGTGCAACTAATGAAAAACTGTTTTTT.

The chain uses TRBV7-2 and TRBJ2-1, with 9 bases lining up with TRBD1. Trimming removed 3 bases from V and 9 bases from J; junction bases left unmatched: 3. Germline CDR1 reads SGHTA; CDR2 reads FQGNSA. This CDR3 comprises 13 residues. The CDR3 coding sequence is TGTGCCAGCAGCTTGCGACAGGGGGGTGAGCAGTTCTTC. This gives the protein CASSLRQGGEQFF.

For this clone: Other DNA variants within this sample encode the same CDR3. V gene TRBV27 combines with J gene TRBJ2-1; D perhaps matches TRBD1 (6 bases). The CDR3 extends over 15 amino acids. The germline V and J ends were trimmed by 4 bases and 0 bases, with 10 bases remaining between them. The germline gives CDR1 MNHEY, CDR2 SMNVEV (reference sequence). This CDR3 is CASSSGTSSYNEQFF. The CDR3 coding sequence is TGTGCCAGCAGTTCCGGGACAAGCTCCTACAATGAGCAGTTCTTC.

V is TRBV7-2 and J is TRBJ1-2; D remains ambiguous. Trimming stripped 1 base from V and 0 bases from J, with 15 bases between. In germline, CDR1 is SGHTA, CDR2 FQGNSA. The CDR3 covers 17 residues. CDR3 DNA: TGTGCCAGCAGCTTAGGGGTACCCCTGGGCGCTAACTATGGCTACACCTTC. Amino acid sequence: CASSLGVPLGANYGYTF. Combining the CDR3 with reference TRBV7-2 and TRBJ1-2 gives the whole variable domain GAGVSQSPSNKVTEKGKDVELRCDPISGHTALYWYRQSLGQGLEFLIYFQGNSAPDKSGLPSDRFSAERTGGSVSTLTIQRTQQEDSAVYLCASSLGVPLGANYGYTFGSGTRLTVV.

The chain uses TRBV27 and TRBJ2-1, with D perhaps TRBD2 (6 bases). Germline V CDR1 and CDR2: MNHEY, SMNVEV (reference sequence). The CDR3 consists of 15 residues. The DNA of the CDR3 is TGTGTGTCGCAGCGGGTGTATAGCTCCTACAATGAGCAGTTCTTC. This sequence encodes CVSQRVYSSYNEQFF.

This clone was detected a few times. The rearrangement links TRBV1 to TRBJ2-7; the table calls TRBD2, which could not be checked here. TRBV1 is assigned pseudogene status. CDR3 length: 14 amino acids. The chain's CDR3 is CTSSLSGSNHEQYF. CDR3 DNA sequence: TGCACCAGCAGCCTTAGCGGGAGTAACCACGAGCAGTACTTC.

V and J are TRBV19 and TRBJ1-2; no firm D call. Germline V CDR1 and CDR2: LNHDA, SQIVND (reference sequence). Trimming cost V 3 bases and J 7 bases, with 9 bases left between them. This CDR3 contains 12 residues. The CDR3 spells CASSISLAGYTF. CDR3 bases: TGTGCCAGTAGTATCAGTCTCGCTGGCTACACCTTC.

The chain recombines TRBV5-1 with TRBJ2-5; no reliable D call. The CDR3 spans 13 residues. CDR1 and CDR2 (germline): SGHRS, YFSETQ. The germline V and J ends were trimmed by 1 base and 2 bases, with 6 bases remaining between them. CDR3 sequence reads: CASSLFEQETQYF. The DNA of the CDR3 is TGCGCCAGCAGCTTGTTTGAGCAAGAGACCCAGTACTTC.

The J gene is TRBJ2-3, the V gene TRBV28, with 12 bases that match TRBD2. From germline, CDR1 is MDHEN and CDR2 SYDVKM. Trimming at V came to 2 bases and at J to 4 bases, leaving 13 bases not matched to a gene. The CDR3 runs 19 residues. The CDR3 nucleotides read TGTGCCAGCAGTTTAAGGCCCCCTCAACTAGCGGGAGGTGCAGATACGCAGTATTTT. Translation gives CASSLRPPQLAGGADTQYF.

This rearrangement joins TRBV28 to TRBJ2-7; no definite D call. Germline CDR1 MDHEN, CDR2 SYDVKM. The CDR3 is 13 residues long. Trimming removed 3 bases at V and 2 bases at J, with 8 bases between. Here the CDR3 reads CASSFGSAYEQYF. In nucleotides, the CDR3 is TGTGCCAGCAGTTTCGGTAGTGCCTACGAGCAGTACTTC.

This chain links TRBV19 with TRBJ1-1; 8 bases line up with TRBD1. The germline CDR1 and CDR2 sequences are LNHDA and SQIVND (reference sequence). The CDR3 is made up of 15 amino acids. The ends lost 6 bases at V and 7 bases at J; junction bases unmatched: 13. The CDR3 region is CASSPPRTGYYEAFF. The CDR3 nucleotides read TGTGCCAGTAGCCCTCCGAGGACAGGGTATTATGAAGCTTTCTTT.

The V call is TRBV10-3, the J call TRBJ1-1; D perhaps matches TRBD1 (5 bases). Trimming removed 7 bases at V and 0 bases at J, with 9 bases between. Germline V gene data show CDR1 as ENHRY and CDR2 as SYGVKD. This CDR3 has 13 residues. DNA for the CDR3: TGTGCCATCATCGACAGCCTGAACACTGAAGCTTTCTTT. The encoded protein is CAIIDSLNTEAFF.